This TCR beta chain was recorded in a study of T cells of healthy individuals. The CDR3 spans 16 residues. Per the germline V gene, CDR1 is SGHVS and CDR2 is FQNEAQ. Turning to this clonotype: Compared with germline, one end of the junction differs, possibly owing to a read error.

Each CDR3 protein is one row after TCRdb ran MiXCR on the 5' RACE reads. The sample carries around 53,000 distinct CDR3 sequences, roughly 14% recorded once. The sequence was collected from a human donor in good health. The gene calls are TRBV7-8 and TRBJ1-2; a weak D match, TRBD1 (5 bases). CDR3 region: CASRLGAGVINYGYTF. In nucleotides, the CDR3 is TGTGCCAGCAGATTAGGGGCGGGGGTCATAAACTATGGCTACACCTTC.